The source of this T cell receptor beta chain is a study of T cell changes during pregnancy in multiple sclerosis. Trimming pared 0 bases from V and 2 bases from J, leaving 8 bases between. This CDR3 contains 14 residues. CDR1 is SGDLS and CDR2 is YYNGEE in the germline V gene. Clones were read by immunoSEQ multiplex PCR, and TCRdb kept only the in-frame ones, dropping some. The table lists 60,000 to 65,000 clones, 92% of them singletons. The sequence derives from a female donor in good health, enrolled as a control in a pregnancy study. Sample: peripheral blood, taken in the second trimester of pregnancy. The V gene is TRBV9, the J gene TRBJ1-2, with D perhaps matching TRBD1 (5 bases). CDR3 DNA sequence: TGTGCCAGCAGCGTAGTTGGGGGGAACTATGGCTACACCTTC. This codes for CASSVVGGNYGYTF.